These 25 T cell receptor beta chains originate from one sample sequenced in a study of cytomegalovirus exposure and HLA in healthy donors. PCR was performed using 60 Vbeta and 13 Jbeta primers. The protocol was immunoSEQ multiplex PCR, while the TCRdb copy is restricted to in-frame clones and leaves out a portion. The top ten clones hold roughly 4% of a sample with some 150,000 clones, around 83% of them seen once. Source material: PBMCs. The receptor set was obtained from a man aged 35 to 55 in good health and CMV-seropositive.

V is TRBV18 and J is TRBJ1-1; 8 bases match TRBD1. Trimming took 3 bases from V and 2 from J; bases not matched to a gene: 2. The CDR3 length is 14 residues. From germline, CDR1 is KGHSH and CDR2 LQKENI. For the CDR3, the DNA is TGTGCCAGCTCACCGGGACAGGCCAACACTGAAGCTTTCTTT. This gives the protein CASSPGQANTEAFF.

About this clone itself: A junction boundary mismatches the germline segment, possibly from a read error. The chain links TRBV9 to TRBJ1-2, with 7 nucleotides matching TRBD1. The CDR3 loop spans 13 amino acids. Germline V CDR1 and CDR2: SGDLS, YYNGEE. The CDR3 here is CASSASGGTGRFF. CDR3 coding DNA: TGTGCCAGCAGCGCGTCAGGGGGTACCGGTCGTTTCTTC.

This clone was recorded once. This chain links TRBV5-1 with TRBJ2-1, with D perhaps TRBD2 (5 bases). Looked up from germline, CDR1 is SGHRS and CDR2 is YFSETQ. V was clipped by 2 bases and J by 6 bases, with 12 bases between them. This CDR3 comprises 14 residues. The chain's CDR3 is CASSLILGGNEQFF. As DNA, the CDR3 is TGCGCCAGCAGCTTAATACTAGGAGGCAATGAGCAGTTCTTC.

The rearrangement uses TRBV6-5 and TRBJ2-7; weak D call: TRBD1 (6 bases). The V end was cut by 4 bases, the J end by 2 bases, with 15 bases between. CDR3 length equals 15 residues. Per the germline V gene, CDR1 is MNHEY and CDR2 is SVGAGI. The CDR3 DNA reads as TGTGCCAGCAGTTCACGAATGACAGGTACCTACGAGCAGTACTTC. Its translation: CASSSRMTGTYEQYF.

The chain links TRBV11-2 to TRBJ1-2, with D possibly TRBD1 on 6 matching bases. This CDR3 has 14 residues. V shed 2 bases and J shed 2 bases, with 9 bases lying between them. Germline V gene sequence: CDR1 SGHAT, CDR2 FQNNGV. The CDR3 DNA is TGTGCCAGCAGCTTAACAGGGCCAAACTATGGCTACACCTTC. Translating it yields CASSLTGPNYGYTF.

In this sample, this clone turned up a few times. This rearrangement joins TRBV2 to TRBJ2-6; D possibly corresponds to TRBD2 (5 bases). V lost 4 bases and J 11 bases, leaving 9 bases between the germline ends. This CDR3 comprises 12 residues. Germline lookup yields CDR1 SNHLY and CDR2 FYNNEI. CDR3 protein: CASSGGYHVLTF. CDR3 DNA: TGTGCCAGCAGTGGAGGGTATCACGTCCTGACTTTC.

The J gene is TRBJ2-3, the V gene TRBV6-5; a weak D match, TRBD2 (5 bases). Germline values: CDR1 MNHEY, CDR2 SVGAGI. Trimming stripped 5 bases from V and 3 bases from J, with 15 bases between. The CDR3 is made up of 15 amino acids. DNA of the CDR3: TGTGCCAGCAGTCGACCGGGATTTGGGACAGATACGCAGTATTTT. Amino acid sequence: CASSRPGFGTDTQYF.

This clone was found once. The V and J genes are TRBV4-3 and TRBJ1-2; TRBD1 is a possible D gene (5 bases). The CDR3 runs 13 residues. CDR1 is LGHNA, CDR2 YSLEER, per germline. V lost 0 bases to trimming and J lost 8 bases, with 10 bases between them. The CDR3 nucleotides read TGCGCCAGCAGCCAAGACCAGGGCTTCGGCTACACCTTC. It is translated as CASSQDQGFGYTF.

CDR3 in amino acids: CASSEPGMNTEAFF. The CDR3 bases are TGCGCCAGCAGTGAGCCGGGGATGAACACTGAAGCTTTCTTT. J is TRBJ1-1 and V is TRBV10-2, with D unclear. CDR3 size: 14 residues. Per the germline V gene, CDR1 is WSHSY and CDR2 is SAAADI. V lost 2 bases and J 0 bases, leaving 7 bases between the germline ends.

As DNA, the CDR3 is TGCGCCAGCAGCAGCGGGCCCAATGCCCAGTACTTC. Protein: CASSSGPNAQYF. This sequence joins TRBV5-1 and TRBJ2-7, with D perhaps TRBD2 (6 bases). The CDR3 is 12 residues long. Germline lookup yields CDR1 SGHRS and CDR2 YFSETQ. V lost 4 bases and J lost 10, with 15 bases in between.

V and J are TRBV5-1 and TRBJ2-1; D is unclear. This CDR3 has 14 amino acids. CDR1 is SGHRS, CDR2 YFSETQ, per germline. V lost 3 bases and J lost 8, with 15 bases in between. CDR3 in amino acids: CASSSTSAEDEQFF. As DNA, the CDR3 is TGCGCCAGCAGCTCTACCTCGGCTGAGGATGAGCAGTTCTTC. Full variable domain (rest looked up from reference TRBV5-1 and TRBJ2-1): KAGVTQTPRYLIKTRGQQVTLSCSPISGHRSVSWYQQTPGQGLQFLFEYFSETQRNKGNFPGRFSGRQFSNSRSEMNVSTLELGDSALYLCASSSTSAEDEQFFGPGTRLTVL.

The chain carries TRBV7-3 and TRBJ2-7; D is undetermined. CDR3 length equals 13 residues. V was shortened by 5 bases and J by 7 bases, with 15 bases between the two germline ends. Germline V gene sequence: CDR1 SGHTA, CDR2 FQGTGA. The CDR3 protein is CASSANLRGEQYF. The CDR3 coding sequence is TGTGCCAGCAGCGCCAACCTACGCGGAGAGCAGTACTTC.

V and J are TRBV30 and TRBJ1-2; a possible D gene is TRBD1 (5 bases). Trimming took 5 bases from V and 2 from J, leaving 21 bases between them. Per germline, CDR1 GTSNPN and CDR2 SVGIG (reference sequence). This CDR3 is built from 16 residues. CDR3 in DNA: TGTGCCTGGGGGGGGGACGGTTTGAATTTGAACTATGGCTACACCTTC. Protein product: CAWGGDGLNLNYGYTF.

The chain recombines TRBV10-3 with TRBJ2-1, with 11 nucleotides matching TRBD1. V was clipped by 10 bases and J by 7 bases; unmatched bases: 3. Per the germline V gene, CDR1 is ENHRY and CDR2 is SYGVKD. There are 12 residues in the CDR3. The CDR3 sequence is CASRDRGNEQFF. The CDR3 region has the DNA TGTGCCAGTAGGGACAGGGGGAATGAGCAGTTCTTC.

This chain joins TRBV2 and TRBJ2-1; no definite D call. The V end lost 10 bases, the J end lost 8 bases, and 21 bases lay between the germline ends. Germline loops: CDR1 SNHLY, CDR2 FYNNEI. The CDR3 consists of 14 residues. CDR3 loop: CATPRPDLLDEQFF. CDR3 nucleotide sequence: TGTGCCACCCCTAGACCAGACCTTCTGGATGAGCAGTTCTTC.

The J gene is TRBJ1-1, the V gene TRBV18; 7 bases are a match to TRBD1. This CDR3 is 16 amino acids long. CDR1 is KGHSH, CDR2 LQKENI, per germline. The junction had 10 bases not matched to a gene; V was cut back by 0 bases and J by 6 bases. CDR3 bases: TGTGCCAGCTCACCACCGTCAGGGGGGCATCTCCCTGAAGCTTTCTTT. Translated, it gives CASSPPSGGHLPEAFF.

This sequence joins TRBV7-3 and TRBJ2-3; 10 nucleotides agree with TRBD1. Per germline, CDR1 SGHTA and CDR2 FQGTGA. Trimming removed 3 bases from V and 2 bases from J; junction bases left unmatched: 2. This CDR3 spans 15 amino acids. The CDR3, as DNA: TGTGCCAGCAGCTTGGGGACAGGGGTCACAGATACGCAGTATTTT. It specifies CASSLGTGVTDTQYF. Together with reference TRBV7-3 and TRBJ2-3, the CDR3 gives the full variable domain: GAGVSQTPSNKVTEKGKYVELRCDPISGHTALYWYRQSLGQGPEFLIYFQGTGAADDSGLPNDRFFAVRPEGSVSTLKIQRTERGDSAVYLCASSLGTGVTDTQYFGPGTRLTVL.

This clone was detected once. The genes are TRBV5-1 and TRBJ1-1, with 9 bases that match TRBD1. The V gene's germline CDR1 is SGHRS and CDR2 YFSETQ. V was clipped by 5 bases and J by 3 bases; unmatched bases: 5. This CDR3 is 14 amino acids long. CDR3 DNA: TGCGCCAGCAGTTGGACAGGGGCGGACACTGAAGCTTTCTTT. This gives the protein CASSWTGADTEAFF.

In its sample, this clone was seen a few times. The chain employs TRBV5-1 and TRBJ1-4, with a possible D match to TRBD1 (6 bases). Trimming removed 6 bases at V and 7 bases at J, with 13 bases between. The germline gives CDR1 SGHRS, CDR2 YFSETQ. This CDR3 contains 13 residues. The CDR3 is CASTVGTSEKLFF. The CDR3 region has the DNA TGCGCCAGCACGGTCGGGACATCTGAAAAACTGTTTTTT.

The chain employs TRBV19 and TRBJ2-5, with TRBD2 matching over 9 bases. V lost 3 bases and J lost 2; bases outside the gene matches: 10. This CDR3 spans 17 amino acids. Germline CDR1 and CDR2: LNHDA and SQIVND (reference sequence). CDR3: CASSIVFRAGGQETQYF. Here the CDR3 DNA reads TGTGCCAGTAGTATTGTTTTTCGAGCGGGGGGTCAAGAGACCCAGTACTTC.

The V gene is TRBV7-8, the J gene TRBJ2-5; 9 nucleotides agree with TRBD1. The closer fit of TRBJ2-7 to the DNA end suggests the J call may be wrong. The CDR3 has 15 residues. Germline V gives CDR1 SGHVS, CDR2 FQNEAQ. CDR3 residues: CASSLWGQGSSEQYF. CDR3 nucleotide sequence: TGTGCCAGCAGCTTATGGGGACAGGGATCATCCGAGCAGTACTTC.

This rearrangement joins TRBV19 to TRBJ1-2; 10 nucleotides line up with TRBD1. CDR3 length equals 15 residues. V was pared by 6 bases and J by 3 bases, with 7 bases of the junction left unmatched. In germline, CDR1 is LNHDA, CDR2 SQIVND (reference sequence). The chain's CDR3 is CASSQTGGGYYGYTF. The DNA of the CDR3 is TGTGCCAGTAGCCAGACAGGGGGCGGATACTATGGCTACACCTTC.

The CDR3, as DNA: TGTGCCAGCTCACCAAAACGGGACTACGAGCAGTACTTC. This encodes CASSPKRDYEQYF. The rearrangement links TRBV18 to TRBJ2-7; perhaps TRBD2 as D (5 bases). V gave up 2 bases and J gave up 3 bases, with 8 bases separating them. This CDR3 contains 13 residues. Looked up from germline, CDR1 is KGHSH and CDR2 is LQKENI. Looking up the rest from reference TRBV18 and TRBJ2-7 gives the full variable domain: NAGVMQNPRHLVRRRGQEARLRCSPMKGHSHVYWYRQLPEEGLKFMVYLQKENIIDESGMPKERFSAEFPKEGPSILRIQQVVRGDSAAYFCASSPKRDYEQYFGPGTRLTVT.

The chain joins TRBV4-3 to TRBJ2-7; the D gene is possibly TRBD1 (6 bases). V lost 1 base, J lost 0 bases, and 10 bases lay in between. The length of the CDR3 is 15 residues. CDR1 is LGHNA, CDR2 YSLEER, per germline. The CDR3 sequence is CASSQADSRSYEQYF. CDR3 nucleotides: TGCGCCAGCAGCCAAGCGGACAGTCGCTCCTACGAGCAGTACTTC.

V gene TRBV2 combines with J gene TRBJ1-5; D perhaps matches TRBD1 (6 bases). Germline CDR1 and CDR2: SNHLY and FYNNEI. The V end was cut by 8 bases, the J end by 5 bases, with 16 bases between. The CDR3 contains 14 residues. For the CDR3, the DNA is TGTGCCAGCCAACCCGGCGGGGGGCATCAGCCCCAGCATTTT. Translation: CASQPGGGHQPQHF.